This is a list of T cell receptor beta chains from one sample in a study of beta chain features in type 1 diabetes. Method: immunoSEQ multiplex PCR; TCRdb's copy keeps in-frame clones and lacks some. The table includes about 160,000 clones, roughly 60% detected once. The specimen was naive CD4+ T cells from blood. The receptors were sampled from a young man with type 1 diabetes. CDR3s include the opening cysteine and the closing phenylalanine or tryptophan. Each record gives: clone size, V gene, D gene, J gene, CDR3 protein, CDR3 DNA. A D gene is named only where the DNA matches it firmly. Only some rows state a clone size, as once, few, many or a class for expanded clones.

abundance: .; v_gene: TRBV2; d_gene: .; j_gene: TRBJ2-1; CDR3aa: CASSDGRSTYNEQFF; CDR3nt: TGTGCCAGCAGTGACGGTAGAAGCACCTACAATGAGCAGTTCTTC
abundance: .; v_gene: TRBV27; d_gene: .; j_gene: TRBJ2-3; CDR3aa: CASSMDWADTQYF; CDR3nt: TGTGCCAGCAGTATGGACTGGGCAGATACGCAGTATTTT
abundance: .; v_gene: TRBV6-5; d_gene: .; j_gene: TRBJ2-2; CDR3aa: CASRRAHTGELFF; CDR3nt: TGTGCCAGCAGGAGGGCCCACACCGGGGAGCTGTTTTTT
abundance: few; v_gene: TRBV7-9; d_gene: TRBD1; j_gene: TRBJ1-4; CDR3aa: CASSLEDRGGEKLFF; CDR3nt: TGTGCCAGCAGCTTGGAAGACAGGGGAGGTGAAAAACTGTTTTTT
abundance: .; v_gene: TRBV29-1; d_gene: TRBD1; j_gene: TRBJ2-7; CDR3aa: CSVTGQGHYEQYF; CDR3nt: TGCAGCGTTACGGGACAGGGGCACTACGAGCAGTACTTC
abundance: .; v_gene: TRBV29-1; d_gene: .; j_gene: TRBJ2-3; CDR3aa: CSVGQGPTDTQYF; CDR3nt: TGCAGCGTTGGGCAGGGGCCCACAGATACGCAGTATTTT
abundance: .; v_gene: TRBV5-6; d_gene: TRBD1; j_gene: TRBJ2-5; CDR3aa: CASSTAGGAYGAQYF; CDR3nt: TGTGCCAGCAGCACAGCAGGGGGCGCGTATGGAGCCCAGTACTTC
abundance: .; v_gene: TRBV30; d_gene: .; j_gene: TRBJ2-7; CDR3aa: CAWTSWERDKQYF; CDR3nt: TGTGCCTGGACCTCCTGGGAGAGGGATAAGCAGTACTTC
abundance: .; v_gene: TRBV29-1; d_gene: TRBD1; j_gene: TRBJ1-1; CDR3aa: CSAEETGTGGETEAFF; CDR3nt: TGCAGCGCAGAGGAGACCGGGACAGGGGGTGAGACTGAAGCTTTCTTT
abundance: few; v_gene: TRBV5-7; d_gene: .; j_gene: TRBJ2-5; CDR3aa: CASSPRYQETQYF; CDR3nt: TGTGCCAGCAGCCCCAGATACCAAGAGACCCAGTACTTC
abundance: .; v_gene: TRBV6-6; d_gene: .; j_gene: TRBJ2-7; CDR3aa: CASSSEWNGVYEQYF; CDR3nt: TGTGCCAGCAGTTCGGAGTGGAATGGGGTCTACGAGCAGTACTTC
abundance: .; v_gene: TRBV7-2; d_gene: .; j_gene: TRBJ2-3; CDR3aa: CASSFLPGQNTDTQYF; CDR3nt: TGTGCCAGCAGCTTTCTCCCGGGACAAAACACAGATACGCAGTATTTT
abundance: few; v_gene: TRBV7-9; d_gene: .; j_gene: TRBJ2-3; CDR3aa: CASSSSGAVLTDTQYF; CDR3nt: TGTGCCAGCAGCTCCTCAGGGGCTGTACTCACAGATACGCAGTATTTT
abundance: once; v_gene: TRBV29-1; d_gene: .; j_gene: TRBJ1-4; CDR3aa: CSAGNEKLFF; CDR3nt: TGCAGCGCGGGAAACGAAAAACTGTTTTTT
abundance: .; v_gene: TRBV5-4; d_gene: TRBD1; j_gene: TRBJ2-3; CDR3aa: CASSYGQGSTDTQYF; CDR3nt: TGTGCCAGCAGCTACGGACAGGGTTCCACAGATACGCAGTATTTT
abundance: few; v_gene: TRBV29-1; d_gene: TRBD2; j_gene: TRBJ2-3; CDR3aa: CSVRGLNTDTQYF; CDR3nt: TGCAGCGTTAGGGGACTAAACACAGATACGCAGTATTTT
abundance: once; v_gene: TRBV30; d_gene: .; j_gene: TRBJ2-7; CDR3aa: CAWSRGKTGLAYEQYF; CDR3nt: TGTGCCTGGAGTCGGGGTAAGACAGGCCTGGCCTACGAGCAGTACTTC
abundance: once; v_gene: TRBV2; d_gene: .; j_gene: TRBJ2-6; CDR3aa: CASSQGHSSGANVLTF; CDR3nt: TGTGCCAGCAGTCAGGGGCATAGCTCTGGGGCCAACGTCCTGACTTTC
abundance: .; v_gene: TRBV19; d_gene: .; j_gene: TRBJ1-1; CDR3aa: CASSIDGVGTEAFF; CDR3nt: TGTGCCAGTAGTATAGATGGTGTGGGAACTGAAGCTTTCTTT
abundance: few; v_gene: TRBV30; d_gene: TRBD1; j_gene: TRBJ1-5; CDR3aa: CAWDRGNQPQHF; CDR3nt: TGTGCCTGGGACAGGGGCAATCAGCCCCAGCATTTT
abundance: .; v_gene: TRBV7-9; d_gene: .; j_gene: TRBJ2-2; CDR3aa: CASSLGSSYTGELFF; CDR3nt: TGTGCCAGCAGCTTAGGTTCCAGCTACACCGGGGAGCTGTTTTTT
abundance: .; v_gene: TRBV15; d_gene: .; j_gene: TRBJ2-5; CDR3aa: CATSREGTPAPAQYF; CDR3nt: TGTGCCACCAGCAGAGAAGGGACTCCGGCGCCGGCACAGTACTTC
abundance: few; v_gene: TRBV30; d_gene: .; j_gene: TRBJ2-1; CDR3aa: CAWSRQVSYNEQFF; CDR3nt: TGTGCCTGGAGTAGGCAGGTCTCCTACAATGAGCAGTTCTTC
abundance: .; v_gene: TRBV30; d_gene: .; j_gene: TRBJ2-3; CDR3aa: CASRKTDTQYF; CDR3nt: TGTGCCTCGAGAAAAACAGATACGCAGTATTTT
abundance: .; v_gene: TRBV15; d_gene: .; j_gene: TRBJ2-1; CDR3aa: CATSRDLPGPSYNEQFF; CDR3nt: TGTGCCACCAGCAGAGATCTTCCAGGGCCATCTTACAATGAGCAGTTCTTC
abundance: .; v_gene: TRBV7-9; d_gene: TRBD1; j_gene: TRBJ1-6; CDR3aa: CASSLDRGNSPLHF; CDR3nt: TGTGCCAGCAGCTTGGACAGGGGGAATTCACCCCTCCACTTT
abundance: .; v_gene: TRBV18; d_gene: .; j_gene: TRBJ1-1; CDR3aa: CASSANERVGTEAFF; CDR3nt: TGTGCCAGCTCAGCTAACGAAAGGGTTGGAACTGAAGCTTTCTTT
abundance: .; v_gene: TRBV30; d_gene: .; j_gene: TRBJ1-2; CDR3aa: CAWSGKGGYTF; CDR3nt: TGTGCCTGGAGTGGAAAAGGGGGCTACACCTTC
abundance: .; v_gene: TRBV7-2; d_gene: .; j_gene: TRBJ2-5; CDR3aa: CASRPLVESWRKTQYF; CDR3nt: TGTGCCAGCCGTCCCCTCGTCGAGTCTTGGAGAAAGACCCAGTACTTC
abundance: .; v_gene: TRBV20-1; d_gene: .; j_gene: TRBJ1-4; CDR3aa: CSARDGEKLFF; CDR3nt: TGCAGTGCTAGAGATGGAGAAAAACTGTTTTTT
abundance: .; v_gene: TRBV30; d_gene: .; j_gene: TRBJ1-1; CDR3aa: CAWSAQKAFF; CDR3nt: TGTGCCTGGAGTGCTCAGAAAGCTTTCTTT
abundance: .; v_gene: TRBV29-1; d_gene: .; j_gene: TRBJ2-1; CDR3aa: CSVAGGQGSHNEQFF; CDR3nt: TGCAGCGTTGCCGGGGGGCAGGGGTCCCACAATGAGCAGTTCTTC
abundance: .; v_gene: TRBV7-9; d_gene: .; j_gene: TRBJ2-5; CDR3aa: CASSLVRGETQYF; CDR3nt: TGTGCCAGCAGCTTAGTTCGTGGGGAGACCCAGTACTTC
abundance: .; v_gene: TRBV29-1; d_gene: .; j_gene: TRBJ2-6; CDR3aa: CSVDQGAGANVLTF; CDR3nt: TGCAGCGTTGACCAAGGGGCCGGGGCCAACGTCCTGACTTTC
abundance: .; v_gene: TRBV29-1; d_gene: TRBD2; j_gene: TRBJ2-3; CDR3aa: CSVAVTSGGATADTQYF; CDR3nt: TGCAGCGTCGCTGTAACTAGCGGGGGGGCAACAGCAGATACGCAGTATTTT
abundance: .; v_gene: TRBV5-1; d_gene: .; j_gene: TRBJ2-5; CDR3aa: CASSPSPGSEETQYF; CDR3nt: TGCGCCAGCAGCCCGTCGCCAGGGAGCGAAGAGACCCAGTACTTC
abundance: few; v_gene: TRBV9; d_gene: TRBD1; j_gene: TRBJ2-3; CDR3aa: CASSVTGSTDTQYF; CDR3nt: TGTGCCAGCAGCGTGACAGGGAGTACAGATACGCAGTATTTT
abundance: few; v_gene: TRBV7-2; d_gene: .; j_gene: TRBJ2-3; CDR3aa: CASSPLGRTTTTDTQYF; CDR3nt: TGTGCCAGCAGCCCCCTGGGTCGGACCACGACCACAGATACGCAGTATTTT
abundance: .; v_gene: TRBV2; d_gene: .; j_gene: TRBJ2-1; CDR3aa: CASSEARQTLQFF; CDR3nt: TGTGCCAGCAGTGAAGCGAGACAGACCTTGCAGTTCTTC
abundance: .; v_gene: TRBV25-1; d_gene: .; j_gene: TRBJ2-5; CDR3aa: CASSLWRGQQETQYF; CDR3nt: TGTGCCAGCAGCCTCTGGCGGGGGCAGCAAGAGACCCAGTACTTC
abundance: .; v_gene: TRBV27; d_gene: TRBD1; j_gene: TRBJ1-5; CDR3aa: CASSPTGYSNQPQHF; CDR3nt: TGTGCCAGCAGTCCGACAGGGTATAGCAATCAGCCCCAGCATTTT
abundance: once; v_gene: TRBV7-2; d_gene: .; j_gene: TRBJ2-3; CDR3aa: CASSLALTDTQYF; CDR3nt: TGTGCCAGCAGCTTAGCCCTCACAGATACGCAGTATTTT
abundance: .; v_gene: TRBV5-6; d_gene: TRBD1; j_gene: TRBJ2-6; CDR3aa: CASSLKGQVISGANVLTF; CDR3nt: TGTGCCAGCAGCTTGAAGGGACAGGTTATCTCTGGGGCCAACGTCCTGACTTTC
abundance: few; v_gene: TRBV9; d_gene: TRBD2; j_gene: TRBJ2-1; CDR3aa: CASSPSGDLSYNEQFF; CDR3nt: TGTGCCAGCAGCCCTAGCGGGGACCTCTCCTACAATGAGCAGTTCTTC
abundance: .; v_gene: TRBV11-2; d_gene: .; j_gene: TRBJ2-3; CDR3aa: CASSLKQGADTQYF; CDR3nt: TGTGCCAGCAGCTTAAAACAGGGCGCAGATACGCAGTATTTT
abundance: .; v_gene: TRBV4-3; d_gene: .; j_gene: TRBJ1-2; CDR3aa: CASSQVDRGRNYGYTF; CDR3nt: TGCGCCAGCAGCCAAGTAGATCGGGGACGTAACTATGGCTACACCTTC
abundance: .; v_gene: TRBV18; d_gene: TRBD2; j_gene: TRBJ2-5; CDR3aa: CASSPSLAYQETQYF; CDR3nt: TGTGCCAGCTCACCTTCACTAGCGTACCAAGAGACCCAGTACTTC
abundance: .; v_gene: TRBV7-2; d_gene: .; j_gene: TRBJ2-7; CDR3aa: CASSPTGTGTYEQYF; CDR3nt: TGTGCCAGCAGTCCTACCGGGACGGGTACCTACGAGCAGTACTTC
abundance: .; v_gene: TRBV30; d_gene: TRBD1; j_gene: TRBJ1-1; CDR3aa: CACNKGTGVGDAFF; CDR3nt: TGTGCCTGTAACAAAGGAACAGGGGTAGGGGATGCTTTCTTT
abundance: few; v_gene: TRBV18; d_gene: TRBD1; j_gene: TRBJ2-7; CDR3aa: CASSTGSYEQYF; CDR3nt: TGTGCCAGCTCGACAGGGTCTTATGAGCAGTACTTC
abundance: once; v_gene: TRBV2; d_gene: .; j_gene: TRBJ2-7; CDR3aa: CASKEGRPSYEQYF; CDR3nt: TGTGCCAGCAAAGAAGGACGGCCCTCCTACGAGCAGTACTTC
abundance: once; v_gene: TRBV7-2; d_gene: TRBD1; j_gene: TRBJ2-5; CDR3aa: CASSNYRGFGDYAQETQYF; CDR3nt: TGTGCCAGCAGCAATTACAGGGGTTTCGGCGACTATGCACAAGAGACCCAGTACTTC
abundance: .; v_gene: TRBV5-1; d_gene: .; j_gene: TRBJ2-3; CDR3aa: CASSLGQLDTQYF; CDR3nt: TGCGCCAGCAGCTTGGGGCAGCTAGATACGCAGTATTTT
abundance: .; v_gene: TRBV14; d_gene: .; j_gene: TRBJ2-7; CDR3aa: CASSQGGQGHEQYF; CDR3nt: TGTGCCAGCAGCCAAGGAGGGCAGGGCCACGAGCAGTACTTC
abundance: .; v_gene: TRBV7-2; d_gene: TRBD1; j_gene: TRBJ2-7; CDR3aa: CASSPAGTGYEQYF; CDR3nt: TGTGCCAGCAGCCCAGCCGGGACAGGCTACGAGCAGTACTTC
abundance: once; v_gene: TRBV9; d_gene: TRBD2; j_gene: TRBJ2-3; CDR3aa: CASSVGLADGTDTQYF; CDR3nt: TGTGCCAGCAGCGTAGGACTAGCGGATGGCACAGATACGCAGTATTTT
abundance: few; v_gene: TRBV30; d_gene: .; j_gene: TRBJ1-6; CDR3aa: CAWSVMVSYDSPLHF; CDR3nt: TGTGCCTGGAGTGTAATGGTCAGTTACGATTCACCCCTCCACTTT
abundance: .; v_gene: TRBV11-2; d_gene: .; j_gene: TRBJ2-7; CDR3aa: CASSLAGTYEQYF; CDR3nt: TGTGCCAGCAGCTTAGCCGGTACCTACGAGCAGTACTTC
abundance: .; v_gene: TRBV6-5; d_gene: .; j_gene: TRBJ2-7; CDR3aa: CASSYREVSYEQYF; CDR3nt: TGTGCCAGCAGTTACAGGGAGGTATCCTACGAGCAGTACTTC
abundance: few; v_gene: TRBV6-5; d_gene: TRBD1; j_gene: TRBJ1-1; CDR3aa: CASSPPGGGTEAFF; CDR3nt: TGTGCCAGCTCCCCCCCAGGGGGAGGAACTGAAGCTTTCTTT